These 27 T cell receptor beta chains originate from one sample sequenced in a study of T cells in Graves' hyperthyroidism and ophthalmopathy. TCR beta CDR3 regions were amplified from RNA. The HTBI primer set was used in a first-round RT-PCR of the TCR CDR3. TCRdb redid the calling of the multiplex PCR reads with MiXCR, one entry per CDR3 protein. The sample has roughly 600,000 distinct CDR3 sequences; roughly 15% are singletons. The sample consisted of blood. The receptors were sampled from a woman aged 45-60 years with Graves' ophthalmopathy.

This clonotype was found many times. CDR3 in amino acids: CADGTSGSTGELFF. In DNA, the CDR3 is TGTGCCGACGGCACTAGCGGGAGCACCGGGGAGCTGTTTTTT. The genes are TRBV12-3 or TRBV12-4 and TRBJ2-2; 11 nucleotides agree with TRBD2. The CDR3 spans 14 residues. Trimming at V came to 11 bases and at J to 4 bases, leaving 6 bases not matched to a gene.

This clonotype was seen many times. V gene TRBV4-2 combines with J gene TRBJ1-5; D uncertain. The CDR3 spans 14 residues. Looked up from germline, CDR1 is LGHNA and CDR2 is YNFKEQ. Trimming stripped 4 bases from V and 6 bases from J, with 13 bases between. The CDR3 coding sequence is TGTGCCAGCAGCCCCCAGGAGGAAGGTCAGCCCCAGCATTTT. This encodes CASSPQEEGQPQHF.

A few counts support this clonotype. This sequence joins TRBV6-1 and TRBJ1-5; D not resolved. The CDR3 spans 16 residues. The germline V and J ends were trimmed by 3 bases and 0 bases, with 12 bases remaining between them. Germline values: CDR1 MNHNS, CDR2 SASEGT. The chain's CDR3 is CASSEIGGYSNQPQHF. The CDR3 DNA follows: TGTGCCAGCAGTGAGATAGGCGGCTATAGCAATCAGCCCCAGCATTTT.

This clonotype was seen repeatedly, ten times or more. CDR3 residues: CASSPPKGGEQFF. The CDR3 DNA follows: TGTGCCAGCAGCCCTCCCAAAGGGGGTGAGCAGTTCTTC. This chain joins TRBV7-9 and TRBJ2-1; a weak D match, TRBD1 (6 bases). Per the germline V gene, CDR1 is SEHNR and CDR2 is FQNEAQ (reference sequence). The CDR3 consists of 13 residues. V gave up 5 bases and J gave up 9 bases, with 14 bases separating them.

This chain connects TRBV27 to TRBJ2-1; 10 nucleotides match TRBD2. V trimming: 5 bases; J trimming: 7 bases; junction bases outside the gene matches: 8. The CDR3 covers 15 residues. Germline V gives CDR1 MNHEY, CDR2 SMNVEV (reference sequence). CDR3 DNA: TGTGCCAGCAGTCCTAGCGGGAGTCTTGGAAATGAGCAGTTCTTC. Translation: CASSPSGSLGNEQFF.

This clonotype was detected many times. The CDR3 here is CATTPPLLAGEMTNEQFF. The CDR3 DNA sequence: TGTGCCACCACCCCACCCCTACTAGCGGGAGAGATGACCAATGAGCAGTTCTTC. The rearrangement joins TRBV24-1 to TRBJ2-1; 11 nucleotides match TRBD2. Germline V gives CDR1 KGHDR, CDR2 SFDVKD. With V trimmed by 8 bases and J by 6 bases, 17 bases remained unmatched. The CDR3 spans 18 residues.

With regard to this clonotype: This could be a read error, since a much larger clone is one nucleotide away. This chain links TRBV28 with TRBJ2-7; D remains ambiguous. Germline CDR1 reads MDHEN; CDR2 reads SYDVKM. This CDR3 has 15 residues. This CDR3 reads CAGSFLVAGRYEQYF. In DNA form, the CDR3 reads TGTGCCGGCAGTTTTTTGGTAGCTGGACGCTACGAGCAGTACTTC. The whole variable domain, remainder taken from reference TRBV28 and TRBJ2-7, is DVKVTQSSRYLVKRTGEKVFLECVQDMDHENMFWYRQDPGLGLRLIYFSYDVKMKEKGDIPEGYSVSREKKERFSLILESASTNQTSMYLCAGSFLVAGRYEQYFGPGTRLTVT.

The V call is TRBV6-1, the J call TRBJ2-3, with 12 bases aligning to TRBD2. The V segment lost 5 bases and the J segment 11 bases; nucleotides outside the gene matches: 11. Germline lookup yields CDR1 MNHNS and CDR2 SASEGT. The CDR3 runs to 15 residues. The chain's CDR3 is CASSYTTSGSKGQYF. Written as DNA, the CDR3 is TGTGCCAGCAGTTATACGACTAGCGGGAGTAAGGGGCAGTATTTT.

This clonotype was detected many times. The chain combines TRBV27 with TRBJ1-3; no firm D call. Germline lookup yields CDR1 MNHEY and CDR2 SMNVEV (reference sequence). V was pared by 6 bases and J by 2 bases, with 14 bases between. The CDR3 is 15 residues long. Here the CDR3 reads CASSPFTKAGNTIYF. DNA for the CDR3: TGTGCCAGCAGCCCCTTCACCAAAGCTGGAAACACCATATATTTT.

This clonotype was counted at least ten times. The chain joins TRBV14 to TRBJ1-1; D gene unclear. Looked up from germline, CDR1 is SGHDN and CDR2 is FVKESK. The CDR3 has 13 residues. V was shortened by 1 base and J by 10 bases, with 13 bases between the two germline ends. The chain's CDR3 is CASSQGMWKPAFF. The CDR3 bases are TGTGCCAGCAGCCAAGGGATGTGGAAGCCAGCTTTCTTT.

This clonotype was observed at least ten times. CDR3 in amino acids: CSASRDSYNEQFF. In DNA form, the CDR3 reads TGCAGTGCTAGCAGGGACTCCTACAATGAGCAGTTCTTC. The chain carries TRBV20-1 and TRBJ2-1; tentatively, D is TRBD1 (5 bases). The CDR3 is made up of 13 amino acids. Germline-derived CDR1 and CDR2 are DFQATT and SNEGSKA (reference sequence). V lost 3 bases and J lost 0, with 6 bases in between.

This clonotype was observed many times. The J gene is TRBJ2-1, the V gene TRBV7-3; 8 bases map to TRBD2. The CDR3 is made up of 13 amino acids. J lost 9 bases, V lost 0 bases, and 1 base had no gene match. CDR1 is SGHTA and CDR2 is FQGTGA in the germline V gene. This CDR3 reads CASSLTTSGEQFF. CDR3 DNA: TGTGCCAGCAGCTTAACCACTAGCGGTGAGCAGTTCTTC.

The rearrangement uses TRBV9 and TRBJ2-1; 13 nucleotides line up with TRBD2. The CDR3 is 17 residues long. CDR1 is SGDLS, CDR2 YYNGEE, per germline. Trimming removed 0 bases from V and 8 bases from J; junction bases left unmatched: 8. In DNA, the CDR3 is TGTGCCAGCAGCGTAGTAGGGGGAGGACTAGCGGGAGATGAGCAGTTCTTC. The encoded protein is CASSVVGGGLAGDEQFF.

As for this clonotype: Possible read error: a much larger clone is one base away. The V and J genes are TRBV28 and TRBJ2-1; 7 nucleotides agree with TRBD1. The CDR3 covers 18 residues. Germline CDR1 MDHEN, CDR2 SYDVKM. The trim removed 4 bases at V and 3 bases at J, leaving 15 bases unmatched. The CDR3 DNA sequence: TGTGCCAGCAGTTCACCTGCCCACGGACAGGAATACTACAATGAGCAGTTCTTC. The encoded protein is CASSSPAHGQEYYNEQFF.

The chain carries TRBV24-1 and TRBJ1-5; D may be TRBD1 (5 bases). Germline CDR1 is KGHDR and CDR2 is SFDVKD. The CDR3 sequence is 14 residues long. V dropped 3 bases and J dropped 4 bases, with 9 bases sitting between them. The CDR3 DNA reads as TGTGCCACCAGTGATGGGGGGACTAATCAGCCCCAGCATTTT. It encodes CATSDGGTNQPQHF.

The CDR3 DNA follows: TGTGCCAGCAGCCCAGACAGGGTCGCTGGCTACACCTTC. Its translation: CASSPDRVAGYTF. J is TRBJ1-2 and V is TRBV6-1; 7 bases align to TRBD1. Looked up from germline, CDR1 is MNHNS and CDR2 is SASEGT. The CDR3 covers 13 residues. With V trimmed by 6 bases and J by 7 bases, 8 bases remained unmatched.

This clonotype has ten or more counts. This chain joins TRBV28 and TRBJ2-3; TRBD1 or TRBD2 may be the D gene (5 bases each). In germline, CDR1 is MDHEN, CDR2 SYDVKM. Trimming left V 2 bases short and J 2 bases short, with 8 bases between. This CDR3 has 14 amino acids. The CDR3, as DNA: TGTGCCAGCAGTTTAACCGGGGCCACAGATACGCAGTATTTT. Residues: CASSLTGATDTQYF.

Concerning this clonotype itself: A much larger clone lies a single base off, so this may be a read error. V gene TRBV30 combines with J gene TRBJ2-1; 10 bases align to TRBD2. TRBJ2-7 matches the DNA end more closely, so the J call is doubtful. Germline loops: CDR1 GTSNPN, CDR2 SVGIG (reference sequence). The CDR3 is 13 amino acids. The CDR3 reads CAWRLAGVNEQYF. DNA of the CDR3: TGTGCCTGGAGGCTAGCGGGAGTAAATGAGCAGTACTTC.

In this sample, this clonotype turned up a few times. The genes are TRBV27 and TRBJ1-1; the match to TRBD1 covers 9 bases. The V segment lost 4 bases and the J segment 1 base; nucleotides outside the gene matches: 1. Germline V gene sequence: CDR1 MNHEY, CDR2 SMNVEV (reference sequence). The CDR3 has 14 residues. CDR3 sequence (DNA): TGTGCCAGCAGTTGGGGACAGGGGAACACTGAAGCTTTCTTT. Translating gives CASSWGQGNTEAFF.

The chain links TRBV9 to TRBJ2-7; D ambiguous. Deletions cut 4 bases from V and 6 bases from J, with 17 bases between. Germline V gives CDR1 SGDLS, CDR2 YYNGEE. CDR3 size: 14 residues. As DNA, the CDR3 is TGTGCCAGCAGCCTCGACTTCCACGGGCGCGAGCAGTACTTC. This sequence encodes CASSLDFHGREQYF.

The count of this clonotype is one. This may be a read error: a much more frequent sequence differs by one nucleotide. The genes are TRBV6-2 or TRBV6-3 and TRBJ2-3; D perhaps matches TRBD2 (6 bases). The ends were cut back, 5 bases at V and 5 bases at J, with 17 bases in the middle. The CDR3 length is 15 residues. The germline V gene has CDR1 MNHEY and CDR2 SVGEGT. The CDR3 is CASSESVREIDTQYF. The CDR3 nucleotides are TGTGCCAGCAGTGAGTCGGTGCGGGAAATAGATACGCAGTATTTT.

The rearrangement uses TRBV19 and TRBJ1-5, with D hard to call. V shed 0 bases and J shed 0 bases, with 15 bases lying between them. The germline CDR1 and CDR2 sequences are LNHDA and SQIVND (reference sequence). CDR3 length: 18 amino acids. The CDR3, as DNA: TGTGCCAGTAGTATAGATGAGTTTCGACATGGTAGCAATCAGCCCCAGCATTTT. Its translation: CASSIDEFRHGSNQPQHF. Together with reference TRBV19 and TRBJ1-5, the CDR3 gives the full variable domain: DGGITQSPKYLFRKEGQNVTLSCEQNLNHDAMYWYRQDPGQGLRLIYYSQIVNDFQKGDIAEGYSVSREKKESFPLTVTSAQKNPTAFYLCASSIDEFRHGSNQPQHFGDGTRLSIL.

This rearrangement joins TRBV20-1 to TRBJ2-1, with 12 bases aligning to TRBD2. This CDR3 has 14 residues. Trimming at V came to 6 bases and at J to 4 bases, leaving 4 bases not matched to a gene. Germline V gene sequence: CDR1 DFQATT, CDR2 SNEGSKA (reference sequence). DNA of the CDR3: TGCAGTGCGGGACTAGCGGGTCTTTACAATGAGCAGTTCTTC. This sequence encodes CSAGLAGLYNEQFF.

The sample holds many counts of this clonotype. The chain has TRBV6-2 or TRBV6-3 and TRBJ2-1, with 15 nucleotides matching TRBD2. The J segment lost 1 base and the V segment lost 6 bases, leaving 7 bases of the junction unmatched. The CDR3 runs 18 residues. CDR1 is MNHEY and CDR2 is SVGEGT in the germline V gene. The CDR3 loop is CASRRTSGRVGSYNEQFF. CDR3 bases: TGTGCCAGCAGACGGACTAGCGGGAGGGTTGGATCCTACAATGAGCAGTTCTTC.

V gene TRBV5-1 combines with J gene TRBJ2-2, with TRBD1 as a possible D gene (6 bases). V lost 3 bases and J 1 base, leaving 19 bases between the germline ends. The germline V gene encodes CDR1 SGHRS and CDR2 YFSETQ. This CDR3 has 18 residues. The DNA of the CDR3 is TGCGCCAGCAGCTGGGAATCTGCACCGGGACAGAACACCGGGGAGCTGTTTTTT. Protein: CASSWESAPGQNTGELFF.

This clonotype was observed at least ten times. This sequence joins TRBV7-9 and TRBJ2-5; D gene uncertain. V was shortened by 3 bases and J by 1 base, with 12 bases between the two germline ends. The CDR3 spans 15 residues. Germline V gene sequence: CDR1 SEHNR, CDR2 FQNEAQ (reference sequence). The CDR3 sequence is CASSLWARVQETQYF. As DNA, the CDR3 is TGTGCCAGCAGCTTGTGGGCTCGGGTCCAAGAGACCCAGTACTTC. The variable domain in full, completed from reference TRBV7-9 and TRBJ2-5, reads DTGVSQNPRHKITKRGQNVTFRCDPISEHNRLYWYRQTLGQGPEFLTYFQNEAQLEKSRLLSDRFSAERPKGSFSTLEIQRTEQGDSAMYLCASSLWARVQETQYFGPGTRLLVL.

This clonotype was counted at least ten times. The gene calls are TRBV9 and TRBJ2-1; D ambiguous. V lost 0 bases and J lost 4, with 5 bases in between. Germline lookup yields CDR1 SGDLS and CDR2 YYNGEE. The CDR3 totals 13 residues. The CDR3 loop reads CASSVGEYNEQFF. CDR3 bases: TGTGCCAGCAGCGTAGGAGAATACAATGAGCAGTTCTTC.